These 8 T cell receptor beta chains came from one sample sequenced in a study of a mutant IDH1 vaccine in newly diagnosed glioma. The repertoire was sequenced with immunoSEQ multiplex PCR; TCRdb's copy has only in-frame clones and lacks some. The sample includes 65,000 or so clones, roughly 84% of them seen just once. Time point described: week 23, last vaccination. Vaccination used 300 ug of mutant IDH1 20-mer peptide per dose, with topical imiquimod. No cognate antigen is known for these TCRs. Here the sequenced sample was PBMCs, taken from a glioma patient whose treatment included an IDH1 peptide vaccine. The receptors here all came from a man aged 25-45 years with glioma.

The gene calls are TRBV4-2 and TRBJ2-7, with D uncertain. This CDR3 region has 14 residues. The germline V and J ends were trimmed by 3 bases and 0 bases, with 9 bases remaining between them. CDR1 and CDR2 from the germline V gene are LGHNA and YNFKEQ. The CDR3 region is CASSHPGGSYEQYF. The CDR3 nucleotides are TGTGCCAGCAGCCACCCCGGTGGCTCCTACGAGCAGTACTTC.

This clone was picked up a small number of times. The chain combines TRBV20-1 with TRBJ1-5; no firm D call. Germline V CDR1 and CDR2: DFQATT, SNEGSKA (reference sequence). Trimming pared 6 bases from V and 7 bases from J, leaving 10 bases between. CDR3 length: 11 residues. CDR3 sequence: CSATEDQPQHF. CDR3 coding DNA: TGCAGTGCCACTGAAGACCAGCCCCAGCATTTT.

This chain joins TRBV11-3 and TRBJ1-6; possibly TRBD1 for D (6 bases). Germline V lookup: CDR1 SGHNT, CDR2 YENEEA. The V and J ends lost 3 bases and 9 bases respectively, with 9 bases between them. The CDR3 is 13 amino acids. The CDR3 sequence: CASSFQGTSPLHF. The DNA of the CDR3 is TGTGCCAGCAGCTTTCAGGGGACTTCACCCCTCCACTTT.

This chain uses TRBV19 with TRBJ2-6; no clear D gene. Trimming left V 4 bases short and J 2 bases short, with 9 bases between. Germline V gene lookup returns CDR1 LNHDA and CDR2 SQIVND (reference sequence). This CDR3 has 15 residues. CDR3 protein: CASSTPATGANVLTF. CDR3 DNA: TGTGCCAGTAGTACCCCCGCGACTGGGGCCAACGTCCTGACTTTC.

The chain employs TRBV27 and TRBJ2-3, with no clear D. Germline lookup yields CDR1 MNHEY and CDR2 SMNVEV (reference sequence). The CDR3 is made up of 14 amino acids. Trimming shortened V by 1 base and J by 1 base, and 6 bases separated the two germline ends. The CDR3: CASSLFGGTDTQYF. The DNA of the CDR3 is TGTGCCAGCAGTTTATTCGGCGGCACAGATACGCAGTATTTT.

The rearrangement links TRBV7-8 to TRBJ1-1; D is unclear. The CDR3 is made up of 13 amino acids. V was pared by 0 bases and J by 1 base, with 3 bases between. The germline V gene has CDR1 SGHVS and CDR2 FQNEAQ. The CDR3 loop reads CASSLAGNTEAFF. CDR3 coding DNA: TGTGCCAGCAGCTTAGCGGGGAACACTGAAGCTTTCTTT.

The chain combines TRBV10-1 with TRBJ2-3; 8 nucleotides line up with TRBD2. J was trimmed by 1 base and V by 3 bases; bases with no gene match: 6. Germline-derived CDR1 and CDR2 are WNHNN and SYGVQD (reference sequence). The CDR3 sequence is 16 residues long. The CDR3 loop is CASSDPSGQGTDTQYF. CDR3 sequence (DNA): TGCGCCAGCAGTGACCCTAGCGGGCAAGGCACAGATACGCAGTATTTT.

This clone turned up a few times. The J gene is TRBJ1-1, the V gene TRBV10-2; 8 bases match TRBD1. Germline lookup yields CDR1 WSHSY and CDR2 SAAADI. The length of the CDR3 is 13 residues. With V trimmed by 7 bases and J by 5 bases, 6 bases remained unmatched. The CDR3 is CASKQQGGTEAFF. Here the CDR3 DNA reads TGCGCCAGCAAACAACAGGGGGGAACTGAAGCTTTCTTT.